This TCR beta chain was documented in a study of OX40 agonist ivuxolimab in advanced cancers. On the study more broadly: Among those enrolled, mean age was about 58 years (range roughly 20 to 80) and approximately 80% were male.

With regard to this clone: What it recognizes is unknown.

TCRdb's copy holds only in-frame clones and misses some; the assay was immunoSEQ multiplex PCR. The sample contains about 20,000 clones, over 75% of which appear only once. In germline, CDR1 is LGHNA, CDR2 YNFKEQ. V lost 6 bases and J lost 0, with 14 bases in between. The CDR3 consists of 15 residues. Findings and caveats of the study: The expanded peripheral T cells' antigen specificity was not determined.

The sequence derives from an adult with an advanced solid tumor such as melanoma, head and neck, liver or kidney cancer. This chain connects TRBV4-2 to TRBJ1-2; D gene unclear. Sequencing used CD4+ or CD8+ T cells sorted from blood, obtained in a trial of the OX40 agonist ivuxolimab. CDR3 DNA sequence: TGTGCCAGCAGGCCTACGGAAGGAGCTAACTATGGCTACACCTTC. Translating it yields CASRPTEGANYGYTF.